Reported below is one T cell receptor beta chain. What it binds is not known. Measured with immunoSEQ multiplex PCR; TCRdb has only the in-frame clones, and not every one. The sample carries 49,000 or so clones, over 60% recorded once. This sample is part of a study of PD-1 blockade in classical Hodgkin lymphoma. General study points: When set against healthy donors, newly diagnosed patients were reported to show lower baseline TCR diversity.

Deletions cut 2 bases from V and 2 bases from J, with 12 bases between. Germline V CDR1 and CDR2: MDHEN, SYDVKM. There are 15 residues in the CDR3. Autologous stem cell transplantation was followed by relapse in every patient, and brentuximab vedotin exposure varied. The chain links TRBV28 to TRBJ1-2; D not resolved. Source: peripheral blood mononuclear cells (PBMCs), taken before the second cycle of nivolumab. The clonotype was recovered from a human donor with classical Hodgkin lymphoma. CDR3 bases: TGTGCCAGCAGTTTAGGTGGAGTATTAAACTATGGCTACACCTTC. It encodes CASSLGGVLNYGYTF.